The 19 T cell receptor beta chains below were found in one sample sequenced in a study of CD8 T cells in Susac syndrome. When the RNA was reverse transcribed, random hexamers were used with an input of 0.5 to 1 ug. TCRdb analysed the immunoSEQ multiplex PCR reads with MiXCR anew, one entry per CDR3 protein. Seen here are 90,000 to 150,000 distinct CDR3 sequences, roughly 90% observed once, and the top ten hold roughly 0.11%. What was sequenced was CD8+ T cells from PBMCs. These receptors originate from a human donor in good health.

The chain uses TRBV24-1 and TRBJ2-2, with a tentative D call TRBD2 (6 bases). CDR3 size: 15 residues. CDR1 is KGHDR and CDR2 is SFDVKD in the germline V gene. Deletions cut 3 bases from V and 2 bases from J, with 9 bases between. The CDR3 spells CATSDRTKNTGELFF. The CDR3 nucleotides read TGTGCCACCAGTGATCGGACTAAAAACACCGGGGAGCTGTTTTTT.

The chain carries TRBV24-1 and TRBJ2-1, with a weak D call TRBD2 (7 bases). V dropped 4 bases and J dropped 13 bases, with 19 bases sitting between them. The CDR3 runs to 14 residues. Per germline, CDR1 KGHDR and CDR2 SFDVKD. CDR3 DNA: TGTGCCACCAGTGAAACACTAGCGAGAGGGGGACAGTTCTTC. It codes for CATSETLARGGQFF.

The chain combines TRBV24-1 with TRBJ2-1, with 7 nucleotides matching TRBD2. The CDR3 length is 15 residues. Trimming took 9 bases from V and 0 from J; bases not matched to a gene: 7. Germline lookup yields CDR1 KGHDR and CDR2 SFDVKD. CDR3 in DNA: TGTGCCACCGGGAGGGGACTCAGCTCCTACAATGAGCAGTTCTTC. Translation gives CATGRGLSSYNEQFF.

This rearrangement joins TRBV6-5 to TRBJ1-3; no clear D. Germline CDR1 MNHEY, CDR2 SVGAGI. The CDR3 covers 12 residues. Trimming shortened V by 11 bases and J by 2 bases, and 10 bases separated the two germline ends. The CDR3: CACRDPGNTIYF. The CDR3 DNA reads as TGTGCCTGCCGGGATCCTGGAAACACCATATATTTT.

This rearrangement joins TRBV4-3 to TRBJ2-5; 7 nucleotides align to TRBD2. V gave up 0 bases and J gave up 4 bases; unmatched junction bases: 8. Germline V CDR1 and CDR2: LGHNA, YSLEER. The CDR3 sequence is 16 residues long. CDR3 region: CASSQDIAASGETQYF. The CDR3 DNA reads TGCGCCAGCAGCCAAGATATAGCGGCTAGCGGAGAGACCCAGTACTTC.

This clonotype has just one count. The chain is built from TRBV7-2 and TRBJ1-2; D is undetermined. The germline gives CDR1 SGHTA, CDR2 FQGNSA. The length of the CDR3 is 13 residues. V lost 7 bases, J lost 8 bases, and 17 bases lay in between. CDR3 amino acids: CASTSGIGEGYTF. CDR3 sequence (DNA): TGTGCCAGCACCTCCGGGATCGGGGAGGGCTACACCTTC.

This clonotype was seen only once. V usage is TRBV28 and J usage is TRBJ2-7; 9 bases are a match to TRBD1. The CDR3 loop spans 16 amino acids. Looked up from germline, CDR1 is MDHEN and CDR2 is SYDVKM. Trimming at V came to 5 bases and at J to 6 bases, leaving 14 bases not matched to a gene. CDR3 in amino acids: CASSLGGGQGLFEQYF. DNA of the CDR3: TGTGCCAGCAGTCTGGGAGGGGGACAGGGTCTTTTCGAGCAGTACTTC.

This chain connects TRBV12-3 or TRBV12-4 to TRBJ1-4; D is unclear. Trimming took off 7 bases at V and 8 bases at J, with 11 bases between the two ends. The CDR3 totals 12 residues. The CDR3 region is CASTQSSEKLFF. CDR3 DNA: TGTGCCAGCACCCAGTCTTCGGAAAAACTGTTTTTT.

The sample holds one count of this clonotype. At one boundary the junction diverges from the germline segment, which might be a read error. CDR3 in amino acids: CSARDTGFSHQPQHF. CDR3 nucleotides: TGCAGTGCTAGAGATACAGGGTTTAGCCATCAGCCCCAGCATTTT. The chain is built from TRBV20-1 and TRBJ1-5; tentative D call: TRBD1 (6 bases). Germline CDR1 and CDR2: DFQATT and SNEGSKA (reference sequence). CDR3 length equals 15 residues.

The J gene is TRBJ2-7, the V gene TRBV7-8, with 10 nucleotides matching TRBD2. J gave up 4 bases and V 0 bases, and 3 bases lay outside the gene matches. The germline CDR1 and CDR2 sequences are SGHVS and FQNEAQ. The length of the CDR3 is 15 residues. CDR3 DNA: TGTGCCAGCAGCTTAGCGGAGACTAGCGGGTACGAGCAGTACTTC. Translating gives CASSLAETSGYEQYF.

The chain has TRBV7-2 and TRBJ2-7; D is unresolved. The germline V and J ends were trimmed by 4 bases and 6 bases, with 10 bases remaining between them. This CDR3 region has 12 residues. Germline CDR1 is SGHTA and CDR2 is FQGNSA. CDR3 protein: CASSSTASEQYF. For the CDR3, the DNA is TGTGCCAGCAGCTCTACAGCTAGCGAGCAGTACTTC.

The rearrangement joins TRBV4-3 to TRBJ2-7; TRBD2 aligns across 8 bases. The CDR3 length is 15 residues. Germline CDR1 and CDR2: LGHNA and YSLEER. J lost 3 bases, V lost 1 base, and 5 bases had no gene match. CDR3 loop: CASSQGSGGVYEQYF. Here the CDR3 DNA reads TGCGCCAGCAGCCAAGGGTCCGGGGGGGTCTACGAGCAGTACTTC.

The chain carries TRBV20-1 and TRBJ2-5, with D possibly TRBD2 on 7 matching bases. In germline, CDR1 is DFQATT, CDR2 SNEGSKA (reference sequence). V shed 1 base and J shed 1 base, with 10 bases lying between them. The CDR3 has 14 residues. The DNA of the CDR3 is TGCAGTGCTAGAGGGGAGGGGGGCCAAGAGACCCAGTACTTC. Translating it yields CSARGEGGQETQYF.

Notes on this clonotype: The junction and the germline gene differ at one end; a read error may be behind it. The V gene is TRBV5-6, the J gene TRBJ2-7; TRBD2 might be the D (6 bases). The CDR3 is 13 amino acids. Germline V gives CDR1 SGHDT, CDR2 YYEEEE. The CDR3 is CASSYGGSYEQYF. Here the CDR3 DNA reads TGTGCCAGTAGCTACGGGGGCTCCTACGAGCAGTACTTC.

The CDR3 DNA sequence: TGTGCCAGCAGCCAAGACGTCGGAGGCCCTTCGGATACGCAGTATTTT. Protein product: CASSQDVGGPSDTQYF. This chain uses TRBV14 with TRBJ2-3; D is perhaps TRBD2 (5 bases). The CDR3 has 16 amino acids. Trimming shortened V by 0 bases and J by 6 bases, and 16 bases separated the two germline ends. Per the germline V gene, CDR1 is SGHDN and CDR2 is FVKESK.

The chain carries TRBV9 and TRBJ2-4; perhaps D is TRBD1 or TRBD2 (5 bases each). The V and J ends lost 3 bases and 5 bases respectively, with 15 bases between them. The CDR3 contains 15 residues. Germline V CDR1 and CDR2: SGDLS, YYNGEE. CDR3 protein: CASSARGVEENIQYF. The CDR3 DNA reads TGTGCCAGCAGCGCGAGGGGTGTGGAGGAAAACATTCAGTACTTC.

This sequence joins TRBV4-2 and TRBJ2-3, with D perhaps matching TRBD2 (6 bases). The CDR3 consists of 18 residues. Trimming left V 2 bases short and J 3 bases short, with 21 bases between. From germline, CDR1 is LGHNA and CDR2 YNFKEQ. CDR3 residues: CASSQSILGGIGTDTQYF. The DNA for the CDR3 is TGTGCCAGCAGCCAATCGATTCTGGGCGGGATCGGTACAGATACGCAGTATTTT.

A single count supports this clonotype. The chain carries TRBV19 and TRBJ2-7; no firm D call. Trimming left V 7 bases short and J 4 bases short, with 20 bases between. The CDR3 length is 15 residues. From germline, CDR1 is LNHDA and CDR2 SQIVND (reference sequence). The CDR3 DNA follows: TGTGCCAGTAACAACGGTCCCAGCGTTAAATACGAGCAGTACTTC. Encoded protein: CASNNGPSVKYEQYF. The variable domain in full, completed from reference TRBV19 and TRBJ2-7, reads DGGITQSPKYLFRKEGQNVTLSCEQNLNHDAMYWYRQDPGQGLRLIYYSQIVNDFQKGDIAEGYSVSREKKESFPLTVTSAQKNPTAFYLCASNNGPSVKYEQYFGPGTRLTVT.

The chain joins TRBV7-2 to TRBJ1-3, with D maybe TRBD1 (5 bases). This CDR3 comprises 17 residues. V shed 0 bases and J shed 6 bases, with 18 bases lying between them. Germline CDR1 reads SGHTA; CDR2 reads FQGNSA. The CDR3, as DNA: TGTGCCAGCAGCTTAGCGCTGACCCGCAGGGTGGAAAACACCATATATTTT. This gives the protein CASSLALTRRVENTIYF.